This T cell receptor (beta chain) was observed in a study of neurological immune-mediated disorders. The time point here: technical triplicate 1. Synthesis of cDNA was performed by 5'RACE using 10-nucleotide random UMIs. TCRdb itself ran the 5' RACE reads through MiXCR, one entry per CDR3 protein. The sample lists 40,000 or so distinct CDR3 sequences; 8.5% to 14% were seen once. Unmatched junction bases numbered 7, after V lost 0 bases and J lost 2 bases. The germline CDR1 and CDR2 sequences are SGHRS and YFSETQ. The CDR3 is 16 residues long. General study results and limits: Expanded clones shared no identical CDR3 amino acid sequences across subjects, which suggested private TCR-beta repertoires in all groups.

This clonotype was found many times. Its antigen is still unknown. The chain has TRBV5-1 and TRBJ2-5; 7 bases are a match to TRBD1. The sample was PBMCs. The sequence was obtained from a man in his sixties with HTLV-1-associated myelopathy (HAM/TSP). In DNA, the CDR3 is TGCGCCAGCAGCTTGGAGGGTTTCAGGGGGCAAGAGACCCAGTACTTC. Protein sequence: CASSLEGFRGQETQYF.